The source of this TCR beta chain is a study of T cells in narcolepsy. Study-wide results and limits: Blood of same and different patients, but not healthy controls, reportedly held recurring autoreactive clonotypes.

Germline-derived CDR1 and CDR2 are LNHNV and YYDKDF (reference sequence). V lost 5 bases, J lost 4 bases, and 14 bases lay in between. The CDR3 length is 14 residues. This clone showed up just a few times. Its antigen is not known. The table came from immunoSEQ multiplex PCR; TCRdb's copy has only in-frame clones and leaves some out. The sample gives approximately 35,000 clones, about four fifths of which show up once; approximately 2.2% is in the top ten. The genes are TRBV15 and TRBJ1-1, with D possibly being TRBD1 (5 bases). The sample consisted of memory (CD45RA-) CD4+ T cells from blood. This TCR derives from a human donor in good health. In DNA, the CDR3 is TGTGCCACCAGCGGCCGGCAGGGAGGCACTGAAGCTTTCTTT. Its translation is CATSGRQGGTEAFF. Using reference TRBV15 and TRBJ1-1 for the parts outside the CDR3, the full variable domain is DAMVIQNPRYQVTQFGKPVTLSCSQTLNHNVMYWYQQKSSQAPKLLFHYYDKDFNNEADTPDNFQSRRPNTSFCFLDIRSPGLGDTAMYLCATSGRQGGTEAFFGQGTRLTVV.